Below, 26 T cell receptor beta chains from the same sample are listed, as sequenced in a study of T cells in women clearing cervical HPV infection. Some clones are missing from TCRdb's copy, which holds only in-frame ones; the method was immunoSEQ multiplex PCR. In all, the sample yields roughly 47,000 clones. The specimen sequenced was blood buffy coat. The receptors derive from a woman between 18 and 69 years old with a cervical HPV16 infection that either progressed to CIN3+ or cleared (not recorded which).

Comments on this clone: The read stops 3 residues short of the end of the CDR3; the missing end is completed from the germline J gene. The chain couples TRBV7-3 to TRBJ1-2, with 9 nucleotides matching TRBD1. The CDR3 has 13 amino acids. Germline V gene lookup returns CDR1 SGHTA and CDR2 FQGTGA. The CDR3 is CASSDGTGNGYTF. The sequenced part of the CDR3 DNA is TGTGCCAGCAGCGACGGGACAGGGAACGGC.

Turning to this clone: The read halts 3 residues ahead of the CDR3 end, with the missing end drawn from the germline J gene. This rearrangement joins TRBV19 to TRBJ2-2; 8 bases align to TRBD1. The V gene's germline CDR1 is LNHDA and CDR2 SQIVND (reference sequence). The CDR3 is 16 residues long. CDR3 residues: CASSTPTGVDNSPLFF. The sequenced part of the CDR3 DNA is TGTGCCAGTAGTACCCCGACAGGGGTGGATAATTCACCG. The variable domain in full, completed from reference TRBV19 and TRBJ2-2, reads DGGITQSPKYLFRKEGQNVTLSCEQNLNHDAMYWYRQDPGQGLRLIYYSQIVNDFQKGDIAEGYSVSREKKESFPLTVTSAQKNPTAFYLCASSTPTGVDNSPLFFGEGSRLTVL.

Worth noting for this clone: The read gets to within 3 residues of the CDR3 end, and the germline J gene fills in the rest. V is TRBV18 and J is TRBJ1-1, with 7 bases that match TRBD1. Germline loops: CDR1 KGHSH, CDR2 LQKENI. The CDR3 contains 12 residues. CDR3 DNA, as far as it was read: TGTGCCAGCTCACCCTCGACAGGGACA. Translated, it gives CASSPSTGT. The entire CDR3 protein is CASSPSTGTAFF.

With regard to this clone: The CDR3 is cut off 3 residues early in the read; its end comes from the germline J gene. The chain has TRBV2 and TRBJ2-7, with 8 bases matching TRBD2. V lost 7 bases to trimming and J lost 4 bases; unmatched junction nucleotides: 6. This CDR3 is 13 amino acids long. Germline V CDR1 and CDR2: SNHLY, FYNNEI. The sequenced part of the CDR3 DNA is TGTGCCAGCACCCGGGAGGGGATATACGAG. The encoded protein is CASTREGIYE. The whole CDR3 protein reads CASTREGIYEQYF.

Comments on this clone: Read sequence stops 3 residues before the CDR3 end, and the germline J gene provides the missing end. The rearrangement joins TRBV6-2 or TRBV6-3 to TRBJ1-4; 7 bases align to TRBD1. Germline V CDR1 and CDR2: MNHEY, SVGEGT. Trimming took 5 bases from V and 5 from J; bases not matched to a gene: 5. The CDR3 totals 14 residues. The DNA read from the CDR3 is TGTGCCAGCAGTCGGGACAGCTGGAATGAAAAA. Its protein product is CASSRDSWNEK. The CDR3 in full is CASSRDSWNEKLFF.

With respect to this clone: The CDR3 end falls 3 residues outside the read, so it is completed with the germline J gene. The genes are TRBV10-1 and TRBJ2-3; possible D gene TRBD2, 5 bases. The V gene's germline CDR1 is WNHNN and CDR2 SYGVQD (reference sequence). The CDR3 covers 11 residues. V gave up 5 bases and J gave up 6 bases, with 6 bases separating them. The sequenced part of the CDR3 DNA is TGCGCCAGCAGTACGGGGGATACG. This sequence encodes CASSTGDT. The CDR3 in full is CASSTGDTQYF.

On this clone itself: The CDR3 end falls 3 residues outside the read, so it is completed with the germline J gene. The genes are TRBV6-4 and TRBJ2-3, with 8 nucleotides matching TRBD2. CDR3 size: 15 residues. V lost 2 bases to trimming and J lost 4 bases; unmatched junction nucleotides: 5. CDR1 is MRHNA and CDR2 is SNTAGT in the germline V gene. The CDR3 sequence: CASSDRTSTPDTQYF. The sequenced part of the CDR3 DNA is TGTGCCAGCAGTGACCGGACTAGCACCCCAGATACG.

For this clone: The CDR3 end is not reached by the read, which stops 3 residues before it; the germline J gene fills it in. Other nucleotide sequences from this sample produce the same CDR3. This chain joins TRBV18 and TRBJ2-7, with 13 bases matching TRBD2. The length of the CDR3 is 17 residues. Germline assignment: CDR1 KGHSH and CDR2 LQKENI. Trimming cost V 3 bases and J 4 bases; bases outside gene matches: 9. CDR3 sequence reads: CASSPSPGGLAGYEQYF. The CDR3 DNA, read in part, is TGTGCCAGCTCACCTTCCCCAGGGGGACTAGCGGGGTACGAG.

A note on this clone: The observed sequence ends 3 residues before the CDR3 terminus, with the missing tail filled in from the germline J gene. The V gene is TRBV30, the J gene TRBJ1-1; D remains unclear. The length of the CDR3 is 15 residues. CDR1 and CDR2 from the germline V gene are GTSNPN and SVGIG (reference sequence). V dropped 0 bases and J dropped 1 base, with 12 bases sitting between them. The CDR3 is CAWSVEGLANTEAFF. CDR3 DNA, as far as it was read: TGTGCCTGGAGTGTAGAAGGTCTCGCGAACACTGAA.

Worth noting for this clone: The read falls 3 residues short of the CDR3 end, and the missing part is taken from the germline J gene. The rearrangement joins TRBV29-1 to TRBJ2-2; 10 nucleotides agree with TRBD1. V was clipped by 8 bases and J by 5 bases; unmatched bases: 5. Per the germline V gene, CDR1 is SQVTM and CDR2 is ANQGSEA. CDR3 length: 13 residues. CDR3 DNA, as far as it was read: TGCAGCCTTGGGACAGGGGTTACCGGGGAG. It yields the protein CSLGTGVTGE. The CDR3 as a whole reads CSLGTGVTGELFF.

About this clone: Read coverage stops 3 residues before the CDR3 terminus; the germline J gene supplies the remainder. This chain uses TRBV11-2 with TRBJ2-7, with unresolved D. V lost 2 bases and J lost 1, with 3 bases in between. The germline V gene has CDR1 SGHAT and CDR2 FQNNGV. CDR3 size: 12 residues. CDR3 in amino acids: CASSLPSYEQYF. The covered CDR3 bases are TGTGCCAGCAGCTTACCGTCCTACGAG.

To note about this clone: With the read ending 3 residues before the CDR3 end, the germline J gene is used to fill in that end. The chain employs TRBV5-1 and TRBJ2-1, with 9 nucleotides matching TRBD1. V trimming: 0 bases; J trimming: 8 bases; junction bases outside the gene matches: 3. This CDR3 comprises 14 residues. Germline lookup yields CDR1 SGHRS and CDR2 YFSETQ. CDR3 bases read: TGCGCCAGCAGCTTGGGACAGGGGGAAGATGAG. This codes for CASSLGQGEDE. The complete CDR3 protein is CASSLGQGEDEQFF.

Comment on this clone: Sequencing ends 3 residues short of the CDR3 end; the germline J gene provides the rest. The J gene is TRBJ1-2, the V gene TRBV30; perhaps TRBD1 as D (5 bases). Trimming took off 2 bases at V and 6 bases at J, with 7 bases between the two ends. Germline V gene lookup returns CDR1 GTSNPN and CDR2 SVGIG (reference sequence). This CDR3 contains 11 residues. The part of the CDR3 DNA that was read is TGTGCCTGGAGTCTAGGGGATGGC. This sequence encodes CAWSLGDG. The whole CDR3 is CAWSLGDGYTF.

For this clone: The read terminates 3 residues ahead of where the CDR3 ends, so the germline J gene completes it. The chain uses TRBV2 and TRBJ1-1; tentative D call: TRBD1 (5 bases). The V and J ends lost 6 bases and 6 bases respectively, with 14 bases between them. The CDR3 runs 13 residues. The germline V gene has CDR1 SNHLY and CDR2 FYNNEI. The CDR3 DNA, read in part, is TGTGCCAGCAGCCCCGACAGACTTTCTGAA. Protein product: CASSPDRLSE. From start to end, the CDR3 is CASSPDRLSEAFF.

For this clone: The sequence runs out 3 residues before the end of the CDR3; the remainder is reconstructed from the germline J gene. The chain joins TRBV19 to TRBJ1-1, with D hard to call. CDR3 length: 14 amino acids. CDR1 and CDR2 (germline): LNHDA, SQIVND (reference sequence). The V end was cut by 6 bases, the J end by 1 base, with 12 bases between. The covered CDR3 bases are TGTGCCAGTAGGACCACAGCTAAGAACACTGAA. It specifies CASRTTAKNTE. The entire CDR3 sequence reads CASRTTAKNTEAFF.

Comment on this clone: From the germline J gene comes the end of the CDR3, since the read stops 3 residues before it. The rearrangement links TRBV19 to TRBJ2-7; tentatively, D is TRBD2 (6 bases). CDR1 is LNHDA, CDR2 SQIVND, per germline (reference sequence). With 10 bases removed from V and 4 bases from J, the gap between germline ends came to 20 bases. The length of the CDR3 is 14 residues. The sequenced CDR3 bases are TGTGCCACTCGAAATAACGGGGGTGTTTACGAG. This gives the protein CATRNNGGVYE. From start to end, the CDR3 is CATRNNGGVYEQYF.

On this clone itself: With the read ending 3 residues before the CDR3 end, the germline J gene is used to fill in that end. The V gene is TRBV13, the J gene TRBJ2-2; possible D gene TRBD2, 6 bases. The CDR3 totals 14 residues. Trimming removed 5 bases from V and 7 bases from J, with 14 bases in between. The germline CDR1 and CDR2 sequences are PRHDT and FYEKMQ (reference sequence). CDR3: CASSPHPGDGELFF. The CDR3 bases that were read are TGTGCCAGCAGCCCCCACCCGGGGGACGGGGAG. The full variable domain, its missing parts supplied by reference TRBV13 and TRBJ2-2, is AAGVIQSPRHLIKEKRETATLKCYPIPRHDTVYWYQQGPGQDPQFLISFYEKMQSDKGSIPDRFSAQQFSDYHSELNMSSLELGDSALYFCASSPHPGDGELFFGEGSRLTVL.

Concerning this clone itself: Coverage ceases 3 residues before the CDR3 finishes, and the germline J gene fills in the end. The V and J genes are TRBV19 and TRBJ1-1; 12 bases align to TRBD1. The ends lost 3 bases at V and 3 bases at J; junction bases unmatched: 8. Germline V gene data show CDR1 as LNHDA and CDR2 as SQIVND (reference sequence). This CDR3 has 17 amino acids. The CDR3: CASSIGTGGSVYTEAFF. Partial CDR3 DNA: TGTGCCAGTAGTATTGGGACAGGGGGCTCGGTGTACACTGAA.

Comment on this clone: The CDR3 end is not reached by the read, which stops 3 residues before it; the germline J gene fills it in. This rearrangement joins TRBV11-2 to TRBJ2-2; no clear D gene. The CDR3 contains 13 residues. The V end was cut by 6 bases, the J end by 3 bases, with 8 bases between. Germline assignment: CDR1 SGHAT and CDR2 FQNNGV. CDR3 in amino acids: CASSLTDTGELFF. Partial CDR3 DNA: TGTGCCAGCAGTCTAACTGACACCGGGGAG.

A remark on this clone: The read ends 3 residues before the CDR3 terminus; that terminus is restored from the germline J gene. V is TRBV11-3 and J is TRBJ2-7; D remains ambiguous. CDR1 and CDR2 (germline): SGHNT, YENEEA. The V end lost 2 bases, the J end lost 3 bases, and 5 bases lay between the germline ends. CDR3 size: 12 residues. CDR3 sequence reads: CASSLIDYEQYF. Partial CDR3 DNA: TGTGCCAGCAGCTTAATAGACTACGAG.

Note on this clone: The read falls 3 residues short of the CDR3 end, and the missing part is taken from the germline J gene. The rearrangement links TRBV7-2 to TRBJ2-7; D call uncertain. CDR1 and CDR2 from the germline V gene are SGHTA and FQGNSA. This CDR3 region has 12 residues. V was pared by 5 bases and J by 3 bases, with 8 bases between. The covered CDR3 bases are TGTGCCAGCAGCGAAGGCATCTACGAG. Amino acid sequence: CASSEGIYE. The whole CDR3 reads CASSEGIYEQYF.

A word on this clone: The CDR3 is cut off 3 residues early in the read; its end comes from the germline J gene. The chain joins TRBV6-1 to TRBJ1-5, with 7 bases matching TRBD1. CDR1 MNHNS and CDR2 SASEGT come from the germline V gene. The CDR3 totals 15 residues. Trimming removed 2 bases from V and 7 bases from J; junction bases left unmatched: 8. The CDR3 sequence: CASSERQGRQQPQHF. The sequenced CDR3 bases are TGTGCCAGCAGTGAAAGACAGGGAAGGCAACAGCCC.

Partial CDR3 DNA: TGCAGTGCTAGAGGGACAGGGGGCATGGGGCACCAAGAGACC. Its translation: CSARGTGGMGHQET. The complete CDR3 protein is CSARGTGGMGHQETQYF. The rearrangement links TRBV20-1 to TRBJ2-5; 11 bases match TRBD1. Sequencing ends 3 residues short of the CDR3 end; the germline J gene provides the rest. The CDR3 length is 17 residues. Germline V CDR1 and CDR2: DFQATT, SNEGSKA (reference sequence). The ends lost 1 base at V and 0 bases at J; junction bases unmatched: 7.

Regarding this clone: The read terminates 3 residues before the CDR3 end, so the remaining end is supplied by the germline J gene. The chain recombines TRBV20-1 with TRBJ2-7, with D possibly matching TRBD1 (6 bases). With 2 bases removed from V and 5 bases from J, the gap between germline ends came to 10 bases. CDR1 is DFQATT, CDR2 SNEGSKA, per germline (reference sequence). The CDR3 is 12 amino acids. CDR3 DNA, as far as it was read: TGCAGTGCTAGAAGGGGGTCCAACGAG. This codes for CSARRGSNE. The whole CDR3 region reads CSARRGSNEQYF.

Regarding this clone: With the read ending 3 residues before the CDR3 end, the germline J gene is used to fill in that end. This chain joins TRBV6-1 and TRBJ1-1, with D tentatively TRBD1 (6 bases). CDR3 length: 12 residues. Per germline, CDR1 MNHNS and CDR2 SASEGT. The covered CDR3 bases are TGTGCCAGCAGTGAAGCGCTTAGGGGG. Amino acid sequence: CASSEALRG. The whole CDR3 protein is CASSEALRGAFF.

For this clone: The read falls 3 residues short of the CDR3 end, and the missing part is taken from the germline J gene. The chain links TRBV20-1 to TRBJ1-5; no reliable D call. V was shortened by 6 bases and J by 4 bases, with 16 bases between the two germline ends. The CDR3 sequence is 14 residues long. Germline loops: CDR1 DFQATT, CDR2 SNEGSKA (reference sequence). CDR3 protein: CSAQVGLGNQPQHF. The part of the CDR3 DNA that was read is TGCAGTGCCCAGGTAGGGTTAGGAAATCAGCCC.